This TCR beta chain was captured in a study of blood T cells in healthy people across ages. Study-level findings and limits: Unsorted PBMCs ruled out conclusive naive versus antigen-experienced comparison.

Germline V lookup: CDR1 SGHTA, CDR2 FQGNSA. The CDR3 loop spans 18 amino acids. The V and J ends lost 1 base and 10 bases respectively, with 26 bases between them. To note about this clonotype: The antigen is unknown.

The use of a sample-barcoded 5' primer and a J-beta primer mix characterized a second PCR of about 7 to 12 cycles. TCRdb fed the 5' RACE reads into MiXCR, producing one record per CDR3 protein. In the table there are 450,000 to 600,000 distinct CDR3 sequences, about 27% of which are singletons. In addition, the sample was reused for a study of T cells of mothers and their children.

The J gene is TRBJ2-1, the V gene TRBV7-2; a possible D gene is TRBD2 (5 bases). The sample was blood. The clonotype was recovered from a boy between 2 and 15 years old in good health. The CDR3 reads CASSLGFTGGRRSGEQFF. The CDR3 region has the DNA TGTGCCAGCAGCTTAGGCTTTACGGGTGGAAGACGAAGCGGCGAGCAGTTCTTC.